This TCR beta chain was identified during a study of CXCR3-negative and CXCR3-positive naive CD8 T cells. The CDR3 has 15 amino acids. Germline V lookup: CDR1 SGHVS, CDR2 FNYEAQ. All CD8+ T cell subsets were sorted in triplicate at 250,000 to 300,000 cells each. Worth noting for this clonotype: As yet, its antigen is unknown.

Each TRB cDNA library was prepared by 5' RACE (with UMI labels). TCRdb re-called the 5' RACE reads and gives one entry per CDR3 protein, without DNA. The table lists some 140,000 distinct CDR3 sequences, with about 0.48% in the top ten. The study's findings and limits: Naive cells that were CXCR3-positive had more hydrophobic TRB CDR3s (compared with CXCR3-negative naive cells). Researchers reported similar TRBV-TRBJ usage in naive CXCR3-negative and CXCR3-positive cells, though memory differed.

Sequencing was performed on naive CXCR3+ CD8+ T cells from blood. The subset was: CD45RO-CCR7+CD27+CD95- naive CD8+ T cells expressing CXCR3 (TNR3+). This clonotype was sampled from a human donor in good health. Some clones in this sample may be carry-over from other donors' samples. The V and J genes are TRBV7-6 and TRBJ2-1; TCRdb outputs TRBD2, but without DNA this stays unchecked. This CDR3 is CASSMGALSYNEQFF.